One sample yielded the 9 T cell receptor beta chains listed below, sequenced in a study of technical replicates of blood from a few donors (dated by TCRdb to about 2017). The library was produced with the immunoSEQ multiplex PCR assay. Imported from immuneACCESS, the table was reduced by TCRdb to in-frame sequences with V and J called. These copies leave out some clones; in studies compared against another copy, an unresolved V gene accounts for under half, and the cause of the remainder is not known. The sample table lists under 110,000 clones, 96% of them with a count of one. The ten largest clones take up around 0.2% of the sample. Sample: T cells isolated from PBMCs. Source of these receptors: a human donor in good health.

A single count supports this clone. The chain links TRBV6-5 to TRBJ2-1, with TRBD2 identical over 9 bases. This CDR3 has 13 amino acids. V trimming: 8 bases; J trimming: 6 bases; junction bases outside the gene matches: 5. From germline, CDR1 is MNHEY and CDR2 SVGAGI. CDR3 region: CASLAGGSNEQFF. The CDR3 DNA is TGTGCCAGCCTGGCGGGGGGGTCCAATGAGCAGTTCTTC.

The chain uses TRBV7-7 and TRBJ2-2; 8 bases agree with TRBD2. Trimming at V came to 4 bases and at J to 1 base, leaving 5 bases not matched to a gene. The CDR3 length is 16 residues. CDR1 is SSHAT, CDR2 FNYEAQ, per germline (reference sequence). This CDR3 is CASSSGLAGNTGELFF. The CDR3 DNA is TGTGCCAGCAGCTCCGGACTAGCCGGGAACACCGGGGAGCTGTTTTTT.

J is TRBJ1-1 and V is TRBV6-1; TRBD1 aligns across 9 bases. Germline loops: CDR1 MNHNS, CDR2 SASEGT. V gave up 2 bases and J gave up 7 bases; unmatched junction bases: 2. CDR3 length: 13 residues. In nucleotides, the CDR3 is TGTGCCAGCAGTGAACCGGACAGGGGTGAAGCTTTCTTT. This sequence encodes CASSEPDRGEAFF.

This chain uses TRBV6-1 with TRBJ2-1; 9 bases map to TRBD1. The CDR3 length is 13 residues. V gave up 6 bases and J gave up 8 bases; unmatched junction bases: 5. Germline values: CDR1 MNHNS, CDR2 SASEGT. The CDR3 region is CASSERQGDEQFF. Written as DNA, the CDR3 is TGTGCCAGCAGCGAACGACAGGGGGATGAGCAGTTCTTC.

Of note for this clone: Other DNA sequences in this sample translate to the same CDR3. The chain combines TRBV28 with TRBJ2-7; D gene uncertain. V lost 6 bases to trimming and J lost 0 bases, with 6 bases between them. The CDR3 covers 12 residues. In germline, CDR1 is MDHEN, CDR2 SYDVKM. The CDR3 DNA follows: TGTGCCAGCAGCCTGAGCTCCTACGAGCAGTACTTC. Its translation: CASSLSSYEQYF. Full variable domain (missing parts from reference TRBV28 and TRBJ2-7): DVKVTQSSRYLVKRTGEKVFLECVQDMDHENMFWYRQDPGLGLRLIYFSYDVKMKEKGDIPEGYSVSREKKERFSLILESASTNQTSMYLCASSLSSYEQYFGPGTRLTVT.

This clone was counted once. The chain uses TRBV6-1 and TRBJ1-2; no definite D call. Trimming removed 5 bases at V and 6 bases at J, with 19 bases between. CDR3 size: 15 residues. Per the germline V gene, CDR1 is MNHNS and CDR2 is SASEGT. The CDR3 bases are TGTGCCAGCAGTTCACGTCACCCCAGTAAAGATGGCTACACCTTC. Protein product: CASSSRHPSKDGYTF.

The gene calls are TRBV28 and TRBJ2-7; 10 positions agree with TRBD2. CDR3 length: 16 amino acids. V lost 7 bases and J lost 0; bases outside the gene matches: 9. CDR1 is MDHEN, CDR2 SYDVKM, per germline. The CDR3 sequence is CASTQDSGRSSYEQYF. CDR3 bases: TGTGCCAGCACACAAGATAGCGGGAGGTCCTCCTACGAGCAGTACTTC.

The CDR3 here is CASSFRQSQGEKLFF. The CDR3 nucleotides are TGTGCCAGCAGCTTTCGACAGTCTCAGGGCGAAAAACTGTTTTTT. This chain joins TRBV11-2 and TRBJ1-4; D is possibly TRBD1 (5 bases). Looked up from germline, CDR1 is SGHAT and CDR2 is FQNNGV. The germline V and J ends were trimmed by 3 bases and 8 bases, with 16 bases remaining between them. This CDR3 is built from 15 residues. Variable domain in full (rest from reference TRBV11-2 and TRBJ1-4): EAGVAQSPRYKIIEKRQSVAFWCNPISGHATLYWYQQILGQGPKLLIQFQNNGVVDDSQLPKDRFSAERLKGVDSTLKIQPAKLEDSAVYLCASSFRQSQGEKLFFGSGTQLSVL.

The rearrangement uses TRBV7-9 and TRBJ2-7; 10 bases match TRBD1. J lost 3 bases, V lost 1 base, and 6 bases had no gene match. CDR1 SEHNR and CDR2 FQNEAQ come from the germline V gene (reference sequence). The CDR3 is 16 amino acids. The chain's CDR3 is CASSLDAGQGHYEQYF. Written as DNA, the CDR3 is TGTGCCAGCAGCTTAGATGCGGGACAGGGGCACTACGAGCAGTACTTC.